This TCR beta chain emerged from a study of T cell responses to AZD1222 COVID-19 vaccine. Germline CDR1 is SGHRS and CDR2 is YFSETQ. The CDR3 is 16 residues long. The junction had 10 bases not matched to a gene; V was cut back by 3 bases and J by 2 bases. The protocol was immunoSEQ multiplex PCR, while the TCRdb copy is restricted to in-frame clones and leaves out a portion. The sample includes 100,000 to 150,000 clones, roughly nine tenths seen only once; the top ten take less than 6.5%. This clone appeared a single time. The source material was peripheral blood, sampled on day 0 of AZD1222 vaccination. The receptor was isolated from an adult in good health. The chain is built from TRBV5-1 and TRBJ2-5, with 7 positions matching TRBD1. In DNA form, the CDR3 reads TGCGCCAGCAGCTCGGGACAGACCGAAATTCAAGAGACCCAGTACTTC. Amino acid sequence: CASSSGQTEIQETQYF.